The source of this T cell receptor (beta chain) is a study of blood T cell repertoires in COVID-19. Study as a whole: Samples came from the United States, Italy and Spain, spanning acute and convalescent COVID-19. The analysed material was cDNA or gDNA that came from T cells, B-cell-depleted T cells, or PBMCs.

How the authors handled the data: Amplifying reference gene primers gave estimates of nucleated cell counts. Data came from immunoSEQ multiplex PCR; TCRdb stores just in-frame clones and leaves some out. V, J and clone size reflect that table, while D and trimming were determined from the DNA. The repertoire has about 180,000 clones, around 88% of them found once; the top ten carry under 4.5%. CDR1 and CDR2 (germline): LNHDA, SQIVND (reference sequence). V lost 7 bases and J lost 2, with 13 bases in between. The CDR3 has 14 residues. Material: peripheral blood. V is TRBV19 and J is TRBJ2-3; maybe TRBD2 (7 bases). This clonotype originated in a woman in her twenties or thirties with acute or convalescent COVID-19. CDR3 nucleotides: TGTGCCAGTAATTATGGGGGGGCCACAGATACGCAGTATTTT. It translates to CASNYGGATDTQYF.